The 19 T cell receptor beta chains below come from one sample, sequenced in a study of T cells in Graves' hyperthyroidism and ophthalmopathy. The CDR3 regions of TCR beta were amplified from RNA transcripts. First-round RT-PCR of the TCR CDR3 relied on the HTBI primer set. In TCRdb, the multiplex PCR reads were re-called with MiXCR into one record per CDR3 protein. The sample includes a few hundred thousand distinct CDR3 sequences, 15% to 17% seen only once; the top ten take roughly 6.6%. Sequencing was performed on blood. The receptors come from a woman in her 30s with Graves' hyperthyroidism.

This clonotype was observed at least ten times. The chain recombines TRBV5-1 with TRBJ1-1, with 7 bases identical to TRBD1. There are 14 residues in the CDR3. Trimming at V came to 1 base and at J to 0 bases, leaving 0 bases not matched to a gene. Germline CDR1 is SGHRS and CDR2 is YFSETQ. Written as DNA, the CDR3 is TGCGCCAGCAGCTTGCAGGGGGTGAACACTGAAGCTTTCTTT. This encodes CASSLQGVNTEAFF.

This clonotype was seen once. The chain has TRBV27 and TRBJ2-1, with TRBD1 matching over 8 bases. V shed 5 bases and J 9 bases; nucleotides not matched to a gene: 9. The CDR3 extends over 14 amino acids. Per germline, CDR1 MNHEY and CDR2 SMNVEV (reference sequence). The CDR3 is CASSTGQGAGEQFF. The CDR3 DNA follows: TGTGCCAGCAGTACCGGACAGGGTGCGGGTGAGCAGTTCTTC.

J is TRBJ2-7 and V is TRBV5-6; a possible D gene is TRBD2 (7 bases). Trimming took 2 bases from V and 3 from J, leaving 21 bases between them. Germline loops: CDR1 SGHDT, CDR2 YYEEEE. This CDR3 has 17 residues. This chain's CDR3 is CASSFTQGQAGFYEQYF. In nucleotides, the CDR3 is TGTGCCAGCAGCTTTACACAGGGTCAAGCGGGATTCTACGAGCAGTACTTC. The whole variable domain, filled in from reference TRBV5-6 and TRBJ2-7, reads DAGVTQSPTHLIKTRGQQVTLRCSPKSGHDTVSWYQQALGQGPQFIFQYYEEEERQRGNFPDRFSGHQFPNYSSELNVNALLLGDSALYLCASSFTQGQAGFYEQYFGPGTRLTVT.

This clonotype has ten or more counts. This chain joins TRBV7-9 and TRBJ2-2, with D possibly being TRBD2 (5 bases). Deletions cut 4 bases from V and 5 bases from J, with 17 bases between. Germline assignment: CDR1 SEHNR and CDR2 FQNEAQ (reference sequence). The CDR3 runs 16 residues. The CDR3 nucleotides read TGTGCCAGCAGCTCGACGGGCCATCGGGAAACCGGGGAGCTGTTTTTT. It translates to CASSSTGHRETGELFF.

Many counts were recorded for this clonotype. V is TRBV7-9 and J is TRBJ1-1, with D perhaps matching TRBD1 (5 bases). The CDR3 extends over 15 amino acids. Trimming took off 6 bases at V and 3 bases at J, with 17 bases between the two ends. Germline CDR1 and CDR2: SEHNR and FQNEAQ (reference sequence). The DNA of the CDR3 is TGTGCCAGCAGTTCCGACGGGGACGGTCACACTGAAGCTTTCTTT. Its translation is CASSSDGDGHTEAFF.

The chain links TRBV7-2 to TRBJ2-2; 8 positions agree with TRBD1. This CDR3 is 15 amino acids long. Germline loops: CDR1 SGHTA, CDR2 FQGNSA. V dropped 5 bases and J dropped 4; count of bases not matched to a gene: 6. CDR3: CASSPTTGATGELFF. The CDR3 DNA follows: TGTGCCAGCAGCCCTACGACAGGGGCCACCGGGGAGCTGTTTTTT.

In this sample, this clonotype turned up many times. For the CDR3, the DNA is TGTGCCTGGAGGAAACAGGCGACTGAAGCTTTCTTT. Translation: CAWRKQATEAFF. This chain links TRBV30 with TRBJ1-1; possibly TRBD1 for D (5 bases). Per the germline V gene, CDR1 is GTSNPN and CDR2 is SVGIG (reference sequence). V gave up 3 bases and J gave up 5 bases, with 10 bases separating them. CDR3 length: 12 residues.

Comment on this clonotype: A read error is possible here, since a much larger clone lies one base away. The conserved phenylalanine or tryptophan normally closing the CDR3 is absent here, so this likely arose from a read error. This chain joins TRBV27 and TRBJ2-7; D is perhaps TRBD2 (5 bases). The CDR3 contains 14 residues. CDR1 and CDR2 (germline): MNHEY, SMNVEV (reference sequence). The V and J ends lost 6 bases and 3 bases respectively, with 15 bases between them. This CDR3 is CASRDPGLDYEQYL. As DNA, the CDR3 is TGTGCCAGCAGAGACCCTGGACTCGACTACGAGCAGTACCTC.

The rearrangement links TRBV4-1 to TRBJ2-3; the match to TRBD2 covers 13 bases. The ends lost 0 bases at V and 3 bases at J; junction bases unmatched: 6. Germline lookup yields CDR1 MGHRA and CDR2 YSYEKL. The CDR3 totals 18 residues. The CDR3 DNA sequence: TGCGCCAGCAGCCAAGAACGACTAGCGGGAGGAACGACAGATACGCAGTATTTT. Translating it yields CASSQERLAGGTTDTQYF.

This clonotype has a count of ten or more. The V call is TRBV7-9, the J call TRBJ2-1, with TRBD1 matching over 7 bases. The J segment lost 10 bases and the V segment lost 0 bases, leaving 6 bases of the junction unmatched. The length of the CDR3 is 14 residues. Germline V gives CDR1 SEHNR, CDR2 FQNEAQ (reference sequence). The CDR3 DNA follows: TGTGCCAGCAGCTTAGCGACAGGGTCTGACGAGCAGTTCTTC. Translating gives CASSLATGSDEQFF.

This clonotype was observed many times. The chain employs TRBV12-3 or TRBV12-4 and TRBJ2-7, with D uncertain. The CDR3 has 11 residues. The V and J ends lost 6 bases and 4 bases respectively, with 7 bases between them. CDR3 coding DNA: TGTGCCAGCAGCCTGATGTACGAGCAGTACTTC. Protein sequence: CASSLMYEQYF.

In this sample, this clonotype turned up many times. The CDR3 sequence: CASSPTHRGDNEQFF. The CDR3 bases are TGTGCCAGCTCACCTACCCACAGGGGGGACAATGAGCAGTTCTTC. The chain combines TRBV18 with TRBJ2-1; TRBD1 aligns across 8 bases. CDR3 length: 15 residues. Germline CDR1 KGHSH, CDR2 LQKENI. Trimming removed 3 bases from V and 5 bases from J; junction bases left unmatched: 6. The full variable domain, rest sourced from reference TRBV18 and TRBJ2-1, is NAGVMQNPRHLVRRRGQEARLRCSPMKGHSHVYWYRQLPEEGLKFMVYLQKENIIDESGMPKERFSAEFPKEGPSILRIQQVVRGDSAAYFCASSPTHRGDNEQFFGPGTRLTVL.

This clonotype showed up just a few times. This sequence joins TRBV5-1 and TRBJ1-1; D call uncertain. CDR3 length: 15 residues. Germline V gene sequence: CDR1 SGHRS, CDR2 YFSETQ. Between the trimmed V and J ends, which lost 3 bases and 2 bases, there was a span of 14 bases. CDR3 in DNA: TGCGCCAGCAGCTCTACACTTACACCTAACACTGAAGCTTTCTTT. Amino acids: CASSSTLTPNTEAFF.

This clonotype was counted at least ten times. Written as DNA, the CDR3 is TGTGCCAGCAGTTCATCCGGGACAGCCTACGAGCAGTACTTC. This translates into CASSSSGTAYEQYF. This chain connects TRBV12-3 or TRBV12-4 to TRBJ2-7; 7 positions match TRBD1. This CDR3 region has 14 residues. V dropped 4 bases and J dropped 2; count of bases not matched to a gene: 5.

This clonotype was recorded many times. This rearrangement joins TRBV20-1 to TRBJ2-7; D unclear. The CDR3 consists of 14 residues. The germline CDR1 and CDR2 sequences are DFQATT and SNEGSKA (reference sequence). V was clipped by 0 bases and J by 3 bases, with 12 bases between them. The CDR3 region has the DNA TGCAGTGCTAGAGATCACCTAGGGTACTACGAGCAGTACTTC. Translating it yields CSARDHLGYYEQYF.

This clonotype was counted many times. CDR3 in amino acids: CSVGTVEETQYF. The DNA for the CDR3 is TGCAGCGTTGGGACAGTCGAAGAGACCCAGTACTTC. V and J are TRBV29-1 and TRBJ2-5; D possibly corresponds to TRBD1 (6 bases). CDR3 length: 12 residues. Trimming pared 4 bases from V and 3 bases from J, leaving 9 bases between. CDR1 is SQVTM, CDR2 ANQGSEA, per germline. The whole variable domain, filled in from reference TRBV29-1 and TRBJ2-5, reads SAVISQKPSRDICQRGTSLTIQCQVDSQVTMMFWYRQQPGQSLTLIATANQGSEATYESGFVIDKFPISRPNLTFSTLTVSNMSPEDSSIYLCSVGTVEETQYFGPGTRLLVL.

This clonotype was seen only a few times. An end of the junction differs from the germline gene, which may be a read error. The chain combines TRBV16 with TRBJ1-4, with D possibly matching TRBD1 (6 bases). The germline gives CDR1 KGHSY, CDR2 FQNENV. This CDR3 comprises 16 residues. This CDR3 reads CAGSPLSRTGNEKLFF. The CDR3 DNA reads as TGTGCCGGCAGCCCCTTGAGCCGCACAGGGAATGAAAAACTGTTTTTT.

The chain employs TRBV6-1 and TRBJ2-1, with 14 bases lining up with TRBD2. Trimming at V came to 8 bases and at J to 8 bases, leaving 14 bases not matched to a gene. Germline V gene sequence: CDR1 MNHNS, CDR2 SASEGT. The CDR3 contains 17 residues. The CDR3 reads CASLGLAGVPPLYEQFF. CDR3 coding DNA: TGTGCCAGCCTGGGACTAGCGGGAGTCCCCCCCTTATATGAGCAGTTCTTC.

Many counts were recorded for this clonotype. CDR3 region: CASSSDGAEAFF. The CDR3 DNA reads as TGTGCCAGCAGTTCGGACGGCGCTGAAGCTTTCTTT. This chain links TRBV7-9 with TRBJ1-1; D is undetermined. Trimming pared 6 bases from V and 6 bases from J, leaving 11 bases between. The CDR3 has 12 amino acids. The V gene's germline CDR1 is SEHNR and CDR2 FQNEAQ (reference sequence).